Listed below are T cell receptor beta chains from one sample, sequenced in a study of T cells in Graves' hyperthyroidism and ophthalmopathy. MiXCR, applied by TCRdb to the multiplex PCR reads, yields one record per CDR3 protein. The data show 600,000 or so distinct CDR3 sequences, roughly 46% seen once. Specimen: peripheral blood or thyroid tissue (not recorded which). The receptors stem from a woman aged 18 to 35 with Graves' hyperthyroidism. CDR3s include the opening cysteine and the closing phenylalanine or tryptophan. Fields, in order: J gene, V gene, clone size, D gene, CDR3 DNA, CDR3 protein. A D gene is named only where the DNA matches it firmly. Rows may omit the clone size; those that give it use once, few, many or a size class.

TRBJ2-7,TRBV29-1,few,-,TGCAGCGTTGAAGGGGCCCGAGGGTCCTACGAGCAGTACTTC,CSVEGARGSYEQYF
TRBJ1-1,TRBV29-1,once,-,TGCAGTTCCCACAGGGCTGAAGCTTTCTTT,CSSHRAEAFF
TRBJ1-2,TRBV29-1,-,-,TGCAGCGTTGAAGTGCAGGGCCGCTATGGCTACACCTTC,CSVEVQGRYGYTF
TRBJ2-5,TRBV9,few,-,TGTGCCAGCAGCCAAGCCTGGGGGGAGACCCAGTACTTC,CASSQAWGETQYF
TRBJ2-7,TRBV7-9,-,TRBD2,TGTGCCAGCAGCTCATCTAGCGGGGACGTAGAGCAGTACTTC,CASSSSSGDVEQYF
TRBJ1-5,TRBV7-2,-,-,TGTGCCAGCAGCGCCTCTACGGACAGCTATCAGCCCCAGCATTTT,CASSASTDSYQPQHF
TRBJ1-2,TRBV29-1,-,-,TGCAGCGCCATCTCAGGGTTGGACTATGGCTACACCTTC,CSAISGLDYGYTF
TRBJ2-7,TRBV10-3,-,TRBD2,TGTGCCAGCAGTTACACCCCAGGACTAGCGGAAGGCTACGAGCAGTACTTC,CASSYTPGLAEGYEQYF
TRBJ1-4,TRBV7-6,-,-,TGTGCCAGCAGCTCGGAGGGCTTT,CASSSEGF
TRBJ1-3,TRBV7-8,many,TRBD1,TGTGCCAGCAGCTTTGGACAGGGGACTGGAAACACCATATATTTT,CASSFGQGTGNTIYF
TRBJ1-1,TRBV19,-,TRBD1,TGTGCCAGTAGGGACAGGGGGCGTAGCGCTGAAGCTTTCTTT,CASRDRGRSAEAFF
TRBJ1-2,TRBV25-1,many,TRBD1,TGTGCCAGCAGTGCAAGGACAGGGGATTATGGCTACACCTTC,CASSARTGDYGYTF
TRBJ1-1,TRBV14,-,-,TGTGCCAGCAGCCCCGGGACATCGAGGGGAACTGAAGCTTTCTTT,CASSPGTSRGTEAFF
TRBJ1-3,TRBV7-8,-,-,TGTGCCAGCAGCGCCCGACCTCCTCGCTCTGGAAACACCATATATTTT,CASSARPPRSGNTIYF
TRBJ1-3,TRBV10-3,many,-,TGTGCCATCTCGACTATGACAAACACCATATATTTT,CAISTMTNTIYF
TRBJ1-1,TRBV10-3,-,TRBD1,TGTGCCATCAGTGGGACCTCAGGGGGCACTGAAGCTTTCTTT,CAISGTSGGTEAFF
TRBJ2-7,TRBV10-3,-,TRBD2,TGTGCCATCAGTGATTTGGCTAGCGGGCATTCCTACGAGCAGTACTTC,CAISDLASGHSYEQYF
TRBJ1-4,TRBV2,-,-,TGTGCCAGCAGTGAAAGGGAGGGACTGTTTTTT,CASSEREGLFF
TRBJ1-5,TRBV19,-,-,TGTGCCGCCACCGGGGTACAGCCCCAGCATTTT,CAATGVQPQHF
TRBJ1-2,TRBV7-9,few,-,TGTGCCAGCAGCCGGGGGTGGGTTCATCCCAACTATGGCTACACCTTC,CASSRGWVHPNYGYTF
TRBJ1-1,TRBV7-2,-,-,TGTGCCACCTCCCGTCGGGCCATGAACACTGAAGCTTTCTTT,CATSRRAMNTEAFF
TRBJ2-6,TRBV7-2,-,-,TGTGCCAGCAGCAGCCTGGGGTCTGGGGCCAACGACCTGACTTTC,CASSSLGSGANDLTF
TRBJ2-5,TRBV12-3/TRBV12-4,-,-,TGTGCCAGCAGTTACATTCCCGGGAGCTTCGAGACCCAGTACTTC,CASSYIPGSFETQYF
TRBJ1-4,TRBV7-9,-,TRBD1,TGTGCCAGCAGCTTACAAAGGACAGGGGGTGAAAAACTGTTTTTT,CASSLQRTGGEKLFF
TRBJ2-5,TRBV7-9,once,-,TGTGCCAGCAGCGCTACGGCTATACAAGAGACCCAGTACTTC,CASSATAIQETQYF
TRBJ1-1,TRBV10-3,-,-,TGTGCCAGCGGCTTCGAGCCCGAAGCTTTCTTT,CASGFEPEAFF
TRBJ1-2,TRBV29-1,-,TRBD1,TGCAGCTTGGCAACAGGGGGCCGCTACACCTTC,CSLATGGRYTF
TRBJ2-5,TRBV24-1,-,TRBD1,TGTGCCACCAGTGACGCGGACAGGGGAGAGGTTGAGACCCAGTACTTC,CATSDADRGEVETQYF
TRBJ2-6,TRBV15,-,-,TGTGCCACCAGCTTCCGAGCGGGCCCTGACTCTGGGGCCAACGTCCTGACTTTC,CATSFRAGPDSGANVLTF
TRBJ1-2,TRBV20-1,-,-,TGCAGTGCTACAGGGTTTGGCTACACCTTC,CSATGFGYTF
TRBJ2-5,TRBV12-3/TRBV12-4,-,-,TGTGCCAGCAGTCCCAGCTATAGCAATCAGCCCCAGTACTTC,CASSPSYSNQPQYF
TRBJ1-1,TRBV7-2,-,-,TGTGCCAGCAGCTTAGCAGGCCACGGTGAAGCTTTCTTT,CASSLAGHGEAFF
TRBJ1-5,TRBV24-1,-,-,TGTGCCACCAGTGAAGCTACTAGGGCACAGCCCCAGCATTTT,CATSEATRAQPQHF
TRBJ2-7,TRBV7-6,-,-,TGTGCCAGCAGTCCTCAGGGAGGTAGAGACGAGCAGTACTTC,CASSPQGGRDEQYF
TRBJ1-1,TRBV6-6,-,-,TGTGCCAGCAGTTACGGGATTGAAGCTTTCTTT,CASSYGIEAFF
TRBJ2-7,TRBV10-1,-,-,TGCGCCAGCAGTGCCGCTATAAGCCCCTACGAGCAGTACTTC,CASSAAISPYEQYF